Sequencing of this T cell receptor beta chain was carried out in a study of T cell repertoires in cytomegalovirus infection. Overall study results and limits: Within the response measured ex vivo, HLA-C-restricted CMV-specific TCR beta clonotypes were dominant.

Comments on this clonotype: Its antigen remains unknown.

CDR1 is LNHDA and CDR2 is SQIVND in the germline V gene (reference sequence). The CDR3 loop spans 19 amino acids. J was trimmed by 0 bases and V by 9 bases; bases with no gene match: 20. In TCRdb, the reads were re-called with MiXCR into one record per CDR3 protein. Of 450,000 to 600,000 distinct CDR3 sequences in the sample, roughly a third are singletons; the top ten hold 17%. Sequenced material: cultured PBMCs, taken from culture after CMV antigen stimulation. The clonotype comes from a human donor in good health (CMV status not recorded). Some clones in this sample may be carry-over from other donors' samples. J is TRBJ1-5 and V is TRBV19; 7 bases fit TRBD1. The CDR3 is CARKDTTGQRLYSNQPQHF. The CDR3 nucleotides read TGTGCCAGAAAAGACACGACAGGGCAAAGACTTTATAGCAATCAGCCCCAGCATTTT. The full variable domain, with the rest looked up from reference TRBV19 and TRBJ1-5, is DGGITQSPKYLFRKEGQNVTLSCEQNLNHDAMYWYRQDPGQGLRLIYYSQIVNDFQKGDIAEGYSVSREKKESFPLTVTSAQKNPTAFYLCARKDTTGQRLYSNQPQHFGDGTRLSIL.